One and the same sample provided the 28 T cell receptor beta chains below, sequenced in a study of blood T cell repertoires in COVID-19. Libraries were prepared by immunoSEQ multiplex PCR; TCRdb keeps only in-frame clonotypes and omits some of them. The profile shows 150,000 to 200,000 clones, about 81% of them singletons. The sample comprised peripheral blood. These receptor sequences come from a human donor in a cohort sampled during active COVID-19.

The chain employs TRBV18 and TRBJ2-3, with 8 bases identical to TRBD1. CDR3 size: 14 residues. The germline gives CDR1 KGHSH, CDR2 LQKENI. The V and J ends lost 5 bases and 3 bases, in that order; junction bases with no gene match: 4. The CDR3 spells CASSSDRVTDTQYF. Written as DNA, the CDR3 is TGTGCCAGCTCATCGGACAGGGTGACAGATACGCAGTATTTT.

This clone was seen only once. The chain couples TRBV7-9 to TRBJ2-5, with 7 bases fitting TRBD2. Germline V gene lookup returns CDR1 SEHNR and CDR2 FQNEAQ (reference sequence). The trim removed 2 bases at V and 1 base at J, leaving 7 bases unmatched. CDR3 length equals 16 residues. CDR3 loop: CASSLTVSGGQETQYF. CDR3 coding DNA: TGTGCCAGCAGCTTAACAGTCTCGGGGGGCCAAGAGACCCAGTACTTC.

The V and J genes are TRBV18 and TRBJ1-5; D gene unclear. This CDR3 contains 14 residues. Trimming cost V 2 bases and J 8 bases, with 13 bases left between them. CDR1 is KGHSH, CDR2 LQKENI, per germline. CDR3 sequence: CASSPVQLPEPQHF. The CDR3 region has the DNA TGTGCCAGCTCACCAGTACAGCTCCCTGAGCCCCAGCATTTT.

This clone was observed once. This rearrangement joins TRBV11-2 to TRBJ1-1; tentatively, D is TRBD1 (6 bases). Trimming stripped 1 base from V and 0 bases from J, with 15 bases between. The CDR3 consists of 17 residues. Germline-derived CDR1 and CDR2 are SGHAT and FQNNGV. The CDR3 here is CASSLAHKAGVNTEAFF. DNA for the CDR3: TGTGCCAGCAGCTTAGCCCACAAAGCAGGGGTGAACACTGAAGCTTTCTTT.

CDR3 sequence (DNA): TGTGCCAGCAGCGTTGCCCAGGGTATAGGCCACGAGCAGTACTTC. Its translation: CASSVAQGIGHEQYF. The chain carries TRBV9 and TRBJ2-7; maybe TRBD1 (5 bases). Germline V gene lookup returns CDR1 SGDLS and CDR2 YYNGEE. Trimming took off 2 bases at V and 5 bases at J, with 17 bases between the two ends. This CDR3 contains 15 residues.

V is TRBV14 and J is TRBJ2-1, with 10 bases aligning to TRBD1. The V gene's germline CDR1 is SGHDN and CDR2 FVKESK. The trim removed 4 bases at V and 8 bases at J, leaving 8 bases unmatched. This CDR3 has 15 amino acids. The CDR3 nucleotides read TGTGCCAGCAGCCGGCCGGACAGGGGGAGGGATGAGCAGTTCTTC. Encoded protein: CASSRPDRGRDEQFF. The full variable domain, completed using reference TRBV14 and TRBJ2-1, is EAGVTQFPSHSVIEKGQTVTLRCDPISGHDNLYWYRRVMGKEIKFLLHFVKESKQDESGMPNNRFLAERTGGTYSTLKVQPAELEDSGVYFCASSRPDRGRDEQFFGPGTRLTVL.

The chain carries TRBV11-3 and TRBJ2-4, with 8 bases that match TRBD1. This CDR3 is built from 15 residues. V was clipped by 5 bases and J by 3 bases; unmatched bases: 6. Germline assignment: CDR1 SGHNT and CDR2 YENEEA. CDR3 sequence (DNA): TGTGCCAGCAGCGCCGGGACAGGAGACAAAAACATTCAGTACTTC. This translates into CASSAGTGDKNIQYF.

This clone was seen once. This sequence joins TRBV29-1 and TRBJ2-3, with TRBD1 matching over 9 bases. This CDR3 has 19 residues. Looked up from germline, CDR1 is SQVTM and CDR2 is ANQGSEA. Germline trimming cut 4 bases from V and 4 bases from J; bases unmatched to any gene: 21. The CDR3: CSVAKGQGRWTPSADTQYF. CDR3 in DNA: TGCAGCGTTGCAAAGGGACAGGGTCGTTGGACTCCCAGCGCAGATACGCAGTATTTT.

The gene calls are TRBV20-1 and TRBJ2-7; 8 positions match TRBD1. J gave up 5 bases and V 7 bases, and 4 bases lay outside the gene matches. This CDR3 region has 11 residues. The V gene's germline CDR1 is DFQATT and CDR2 SNEGSKA (reference sequence). CDR3 nucleotide sequence: TGCAGTGGTGGACAGGGCCACGAGCAGTACTTC. Protein sequence: CSGGQGHEQYF.

This chain uses TRBV2 with TRBJ1-1, with a possible D match to TRBD1 (5 bases). Trimming took 5 bases from V and 6 from J, leaving 13 bases between them. Germline V gene data show CDR1 as SNHLY and CDR2 as FYNNEI. The length of the CDR3 is 13 residues. CDR3 in DNA: TGTGCCAGCAGTTCCGAGCGGGGGGCTGAAGCTTTCTTT. It encodes CASSSERGAEAFF.

This rearrangement joins TRBV7-2 to TRBJ1-4; TRBD1 agrees at 9 bases. The CDR3 contains 17 residues. With 1 base clipped from V and 8 bases from J, the junction kept 11 bases outside the gene matches. In germline, CDR1 is SGHTA, CDR2 FQGNSA. This CDR3 is CASSLGPYRGRGEKLFF. The CDR3 DNA reads as TGTGCCAGCAGCTTAGGCCCGTACAGGGGGCGGGGAGAAAAACTGTTTTTT.

V and J are TRBV6-5 and TRBJ2-1; 12 positions match TRBD2. Germline V gene data show CDR1 as MNHEY and CDR2 as SVGAGI. The V gene end was trimmed by 7 bases and the J gene end by 4 bases; junction bases not matched to a gene: 5. The CDR3 length is 15 residues. This CDR3 is CASISTSGGYNEQFF. In DNA form, the CDR3 reads TGTGCCAGCATTTCGACTAGCGGGGGTTACAATGAGCAGTTCTTC.

A note on this clone: One end of the junction is discordant with germline, which a read error may explain. In the same sample, other DNA sequences code for this CDR3. This chain joins TRBV7-2 and TRBJ1-2; D is unclear. The V gene's germline CDR1 is SGHTA and CDR2 FQGNSA. The CDR3 sequence is 14 residues long. This CDR3 reads CASSLASDMSGYTF. The CDR3, as DNA: TGTGCCAGCAGTTTAGCGTCAGACATGAGTGGCTACACCTTC. Together with reference TRBV7-2 and TRBJ1-2, the CDR3 gives the full variable domain: GAGVSQSPSNKVTEKGKDVELRCDPISGHTALYWYRQSLGQGLEFLIYFQGNSAPDKSGLPSDRFSAERTGGSVSTLTIQRTQQEDSAVYLCASSLASDMSGYTFGSGTRLTVV.

The chain uses TRBV6-4 and TRBJ2-2, with 10 bases matching TRBD2. V lost 7 bases and J lost 6; bases outside the gene matches: 8. From germline, CDR1 is MRHNA and CDR2 SNTAGT. The CDR3 is 15 amino acids. In nucleotides, the CDR3 is TGTGCCAGCAAAAAGGCTAGCGGGAGTCCCGGGGAGCTGTTTTTT. Translated, it gives CASKKASGSPGELFF.

The J gene is TRBJ2-1, the V gene TRBV2; 8 bases fit TRBD2. CDR3 length: 16 amino acids. V trimming: 5 bases; J trimming: 0 bases; junction bases outside the gene matches: 6. CDR1 and CDR2 from the germline V gene are SNHLY and FYNNEI. The CDR3 sequence: CASSHRGTSSYNEQFF. The CDR3 DNA sequence: TGTGCCAGCAGTCACCGGGGGACTAGCTCCTACAATGAGCAGTTCTTC.

The rearrangement uses TRBV29-1 and TRBJ2-1, with 9 bases identical to TRBD2. The V and J ends lost 4 bases and 7 bases, in that order; junction bases with no gene match: 8. Germline V gives CDR1 SQVTM, CDR2 ANQGSEA. This CDR3 is 14 amino acids long. CDR3 nucleotide sequence: TGCAGCGTTGTTGGCGGGAGGGCCCCGAATGAGCAGTTCTTC. Translating it yields CSVVGGRAPNEQFF.

V is TRBV30 and J is TRBJ1-1; a possible D gene is TRBD1 (5 bases). The CDR3 loop spans 11 amino acids. The V gene lost 4 bases and the J gene lost 6 bases, with 9 bases spanning the gap. Germline V CDR1 and CDR2: GTSNPN, SVGIG (reference sequence). CDR3 protein: CAWTGGAEAFF. In DNA form, the CDR3 reads TGTGCCTGGACCGGGGGTGCTGAAGCTTTCTTT.

The CDR3 DNA follows: TGTGCCAGCAGTTTAATGGGACAGGGAGCCTATGGCTACACCTTC. This translates into CASSLMGQGAYGYTF. This chain uses TRBV27 with TRBJ1-2, with 9 positions matching TRBD1. CDR3 size: 15 residues. V was pared by 2 bases and J by 4 bases, with 5 bases of the junction left unmatched. From germline, CDR1 is MNHEY and CDR2 SMNVEV (reference sequence).

The J gene is TRBJ1-4, the V gene TRBV7-3; the match to TRBD1 covers 10 bases. This CDR3 is built from 17 residues. Germline CDR1 and CDR2: SGHTA and FQGTGA. V trimming: 5 bases; J trimming: 4 bases; junction bases outside the gene matches: 10. The CDR3 loop reads CASSPTDRGRGNEKLFF. The CDR3 nucleotides read TGTGCCAGCAGCCCAACAGACAGGGGGCGAGGTAATGAAAAACTGTTTTTT.

V usage is TRBV2 and J usage is TRBJ1-5; D is unclear. This CDR3 has 15 amino acids. Germline loops: CDR1 SNHLY, CDR2 FYNNEI. V was pared by 3 bases and J by 5 bases, with 14 bases between. The CDR3 coding sequence is TGTGCCAGCAGTGAGGGGAGACCCAGTTATCAGCCCCAGCATTTT. It translates to CASSEGRPSYQPQHF.

The gene calls are TRBV5-1 and TRBJ2-1; a weak D match, TRBD2 (6 bases). This CDR3 has 14 amino acids. V was pared by 0 bases and J by 7 bases, with 11 bases between. Germline V CDR1 and CDR2: SGHRS, YFSETQ. The CDR3 protein is CASSLVSEGNEQFF. The CDR3 nucleotides are TGCGCCAGCAGCTTGGTATCGGAGGGGAATGAGCAGTTCTTC.

This sequence joins TRBV6-6 and TRBJ2-2, with D maybe TRBD1 (6 bases). Germline assignment: CDR1 MNHNY and CDR2 SVGAGI (reference sequence). Trimming removed 8 bases from V and 5 bases from J, with 15 bases in between. This CDR3 region has 14 residues. Written as DNA, the CDR3 is TGTGCCAGCCGGGTTACAGGGTTGACCGGGGAGCTGTTTTTT. Translating it yields CASRVTGLTGELFF.

J is TRBJ2-7 and V is TRBV19; 8 bases map to TRBD1. The CDR3 runs to 13 residues. Germline CDR1 reads LNHDA; CDR2 reads SQIVND (reference sequence). V dropped 5 bases and J dropped 4; count of bases not matched to a gene: 4. CDR3 residues: CASSSRQGYEQYF. The DNA for the CDR3 is TGTGCCAGTAGTTCCCGACAGGGGTACGAGCAGTACTTC. Filled out from reference TRBV19 and TRBJ2-7, the complete variable domain reads DGGITQSPKYLFRKEGQNVTLSCEQNLNHDAMYWYRQDPGQGLRLIYYSQIVNDFQKGDIAEGYSVSREKKESFPLTVTSAQKNPTAFYLCASSSRQGYEQYFGPGTRLTVT.

This clone was seen only a few times. A single base separates this from a much larger clone, so it may be a read error. V usage is TRBV7-9 and J usage is TRBJ1-1, with TRBD1 as a possible D gene (6 bases). This CDR3 spans 13 amino acids. Looked up from germline, CDR1 is SEHNR and CDR2 is FQNEAQ (reference sequence). V was shortened by 6 bases and J by 1 base, with 9 bases between the two germline ends. The CDR3 DNA is TGTGCCAGCAGTGAACAGGGGAACACTGAAGCTTTCTTT. This gives the protein CASSEQGNTEAFF. The full variable domain, in which reference TRBV7-9 and TRBJ1-1 provide the parts outside the CDR3, is DTGVSQNPRHKITKRGQNVTFRCDPISEHNRLYWYRQTLGQGPEFLTYFQNEAQLEKSRLLSDRFSAERPKGSFSTLEIQRTEQGDSAMYLCASSEQGNTEAFFGQGTRLTVV.

The V and J genes are TRBV25-1 and TRBJ1-6, with D maybe TRBD1 (6 bases). Germline CDR1 is MGHDK and CDR2 is SYGVNS. Trimming pared 8 bases from V and 12 bases from J, leaving 26 bases between. There are 16 residues in the CDR3. CDR3: CASGTWTEGGEGPLHF. In DNA form, the CDR3 reads TGTGCCAGCGGAACCTGGACAGAAGGTGGGGAAGGACCCCTCCACTTT.

This clone has only a few counts. V usage is TRBV11-2 and J usage is TRBJ2-7; tentatively, D is TRBD1 (6 bases). V gave up 6 bases and J gave up 0 bases, with 15 bases separating them. CDR3 length: 15 residues. Per the germline V gene, CDR1 is SGHAT and CDR2 is FQNNGV. Written as DNA, the CDR3 is TGTGCCAGCAGGCTAACAGGGAGCAGCTCCTACGAGCAGTACTTC. Translation gives CASRLTGSSSYEQYF.

The count of this clone is one. The chain has TRBV27 and TRBJ2-3, with 8 bases identical to TRBD2. CDR3 length: 14 residues. The ends lost 4 bases at V and 3 bases at J; junction bases unmatched: 3. Germline V lookup: CDR1 MNHEY, CDR2 SMNVEV (reference sequence). CDR3 region: CASSSAGGTDTQYF. CDR3 coding DNA: TGTGCCAGCAGTTCTGCGGGAGGAACAGATACGCAGTATTTT.

There are many counts of this clone. This sequence joins TRBV24-1 and TRBJ1-1, with TRBD1 matching over 7 bases. Germline V CDR1 and CDR2: KGHDR, SFDVKD. The CDR3 totals 15 residues. The V segment lost 3 bases and the J segment 4 bases; nucleotides outside the gene matches: 7. The CDR3 DNA is TGTGCCACCAGTGATCGAGGGGGCGAGGGCACTGAAGCTTTCTTT. The encoded protein is CATSDRGGEGTEAFF.